One sample yielded the 25 T cell receptor beta chains listed below, sequenced in a study of early T cells in non-severe SARS-CoV-2 infection. Using its own MiXCR run on the 5' RACE reads, TCRdb lists one record per CDR3 protein. This sample yields 50,000 to 60,000 distinct CDR3 sequences, of which about 10% are seen a single time; about 5% belongs to the top ten. The sample taken for sequencing was whole blood. Receptor source: an adult who was a healthcare worker with PCR-confirmed SARS-CoV-2 infection or an uninfected control (not recorded which).

This clonotype turned up a few times. The chain recombines TRBV10-2 with TRBJ2-1, with 9 bases that match TRBD1. The germline V gene has CDR1 WSHSY and CDR2 SAAADI. V was pared by 6 bases and J by 5 bases, with 5 bases of the junction left unmatched. The CDR3 covers 14 residues. Here the CDR3 DNA reads TGCGCCAGCAGCGACAGGGGGAAAAACAATGAGCAGTTCTTC. It specifies CASSDRGKNNEQFF.

This clonotype was observed at least ten times. The V call is TRBV5-1, the J call TRBJ1-1; D may be TRBD1 (5 bases). The germline V gene has CDR1 SGHRS and CDR2 YFSETQ. V was pared by 4 bases and J by 5 bases, with 15 bases between. The CDR3 runs 14 residues. The CDR3 is CASSLFGGGTEAFF. The CDR3 nucleotides are TGCGCCAGCAGCCTTTTCGGTGGGGGGACTGAAGCTTTCTTT.

This clonotype was seen repeatedly, ten times or more. This chain links TRBV12-5 with TRBJ2-7, with D possibly called TRBD1 or TRBD2 (6 bases each). V dropped 3 bases and J dropped 2 bases, with 17 bases sitting between them. The CDR3 totals 16 residues. From germline, CDR1 is LGHNT and CDR2 FRNRAP. CDR3 loop: CASGLKPGGATYEQYF. CDR3 coding DNA: TGTGCTAGTGGTTTAAAGCCCGGGGGCGCTACCTACGAGCAGTACTTC.

The chain combines TRBV3-1 with TRBJ2-3; D possibly matches TRBD1 or TRBD2 (6 bases each). This CDR3 contains 16 residues. Germline lookup yields CDR1 LGHDT and CDR2 YNNKEL (reference sequence). V lost 1 base, J lost 3 bases, and 14 bases lay in between. In DNA, the CDR3 is TGTGCCAGCAGCCAAGTATCGGGGGCTCGGACAGATACGCAGTATTTT. Translation gives CASSQVSGARTDTQYF.

This clonotype was counted between two and nine times. The chain links TRBV9 to TRBJ2-7, with D tentatively TRBD2 (5 bases). The CDR3 extends over 14 amino acids. Trimming left V 0 bases short and J 5 bases short, with 12 bases between. CDR1 SGDLS and CDR2 YYNGEE come from the germline V gene. The CDR3 coding sequence is TGTGCCAGCAGCGTAGCAGGCGGGTCAGACGAGCAGTACTTC. Translated, it gives CASSVAGGSDEQYF.

The genes are TRBV6-2 or TRBV6-3 and TRBJ1-1; D ambiguous. Trimming stripped 6 bases from V and 3 bases from J, with 11 bases between. The CDR3 loop spans 13 amino acids. Germline V CDR1 and CDR2: MNHEY, SVGEGT. CDR3 bases: TGTGCCAGCAGCCAAGCCCTTCACACTGAAGCTTTCTTT. Translated, it gives CASSQALHTEAFF.

This clonotype came up many times. The chain uses TRBV29-1 and TRBJ2-7; D tentatively reads TRBD1 or TRBD2 (5 bases each). The length of the CDR3 is 13 residues. Germline V gives CDR1 SQVTM, CDR2 ANQGSEA. V was pared by 6 bases and J by 2 bases, with 14 bases between. The CDR3 DNA reads as TGCAGCGTAGACCGGGACGGAACCTACGAGCAGTACTTC. As protein: CSVDRDGTYEQYF.

This clonotype turned up a few times. The chain combines TRBV29-1 with TRBJ2-3; maybe TRBD2 (5 bases). The V gene lost 7 bases and the J gene lost 4 bases, with 9 bases spanning the gap. The CDR3 has 11 amino acids. Per germline, CDR1 SQVTM and CDR2 ANQGSEA. Here the CDR3 reads CSGGIPDTQYF. In nucleotides, the CDR3 is TGCAGCGGAGGGATTCCAGATACGCAGTATTTT.

The chain couples TRBV18 to TRBJ2-7, with D unclear. CDR3 length equals 12 residues. V was shortened by 2 bases and J by 6 bases, with 8 bases between the two germline ends. Germline CDR1 and CDR2: KGHSH and LQKENI. CDR3 sequence reads: CASSPNLVEQYF. The CDR3 nucleotides are TGTGCCAGCTCACCAAACCTGGTCGAGCAGTACTTC.

In this sample, this clonotype turned up many times. This chain links TRBV13 with TRBJ2-7; D call uncertain. This CDR3 comprises 11 residues. V lost 0 bases, J lost 5 bases, and 2 bases lay in between. From germline, CDR1 is PRHDT and CDR2 FYEKMQ (reference sequence). The CDR3 DNA follows: TGTGCCAGCAGCTTAGGCGACGAGCAGTACTTC. Residues: CASSLGDEQYF.

V usage is TRBV5-6 and J usage is TRBJ1-2, with D perhaps matching TRBD1 (6 bases). The CDR3 contains 13 residues. Germline V gene data show CDR1 as SGHDT and CDR2 as YYEEEE. V lost 6 bases and J 8 bases, leaving 17 bases between the germline ends. CDR3 coding DNA: TGTGCCAGCATCGTACAGGGTATTAACGGCTACACCTTC. The encoded protein is CASIVQGINGYTF.

In its sample, this clonotype was seen many times. This rearrangement joins TRBV5-1 to TRBJ2-2, with 8 bases aligning to TRBD1. V was clipped by 4 bases and J by 4 bases; unmatched bases: 9. The CDR3 is made up of 16 amino acids. CDR1 is SGHRS, CDR2 YFSETQ, per germline. CDR3 residues: CASSPRRQGPTGELFF. The DNA of the CDR3 is TGCGCCAGCAGCCCGCGTAGACAGGGGCCCACCGGGGAGCTGTTTTTT.

The genes are TRBV10-2 and TRBJ2-1; D possibly corresponds to TRBD2 (5 bases). Looked up from germline, CDR1 is WSHSY and CDR2 is SAAADI. The CDR3 contains 13 residues. Trimming left V 3 bases short and J 11 bases short, with 14 bases between. The CDR3: CASSEGLPLKQFF. The CDR3 DNA sequence: TGCGCCAGCAGTGAAGGACTCCCACTTAAGCAGTTCTTC.

The chain recombines TRBV20-1 with TRBJ2-7, with 8 bases matching TRBD2. In germline, CDR1 is DFQATT, CDR2 SNEGSKA (reference sequence). V gave up 0 bases and J gave up 3 bases; unmatched junction bases: 10. This CDR3 has 16 amino acids. CDR3 protein: CSARDPAGGEFYEQYF. The DNA of the CDR3 is TGCAGTGCTAGAGATCCGGCGGGGGGAGAATTCTACGAGCAGTACTTC.

This clonotype was picked up many times. J is TRBJ2-3 and V is TRBV20-1; no firm D call. The CDR3 runs 12 residues. The germline CDR1 and CDR2 sequences are DFQATT and SNEGSKA (reference sequence). Trimming removed 0 bases from V and 8 bases from J, with 9 bases in between. The CDR3 spells CSARDLHSTQYF. CDR3 in DNA: TGCAGTGCTAGAGATCTGCACAGTACGCAGTATTTT.

This clonotype was detected ten times or more. The rearrangement uses TRBV7-2 and TRBJ1-1; TRBD1 might be the D (6 bases). This CDR3 has 16 amino acids. Germline V lookup: CDR1 SGHTA, CDR2 FQGNSA. V was trimmed by 1 base and J by 0 bases, leaving 12 bases between them. This CDR3 is CASSLGGQIMNTEAFF. CDR3 DNA sequence: TGTGCCAGCAGCTTAGGTGGACAGATCATGAACACTGAAGCTTTCTTT.

This clonotype was seen ten or more times. The chain recombines TRBV18 with TRBJ2-5; 11 bases map to TRBD2. The length of the CDR3 is 18 residues. V lost 1 base to trimming and J lost 2 bases; unmatched junction nucleotides: 9. Germline V CDR1 and CDR2: KGHSH, LQKENI. The CDR3 spells CASSPLPTSGVLQETQYF. In nucleotides, the CDR3 is TGTGCCAGCTCACCACTCCCGACTAGCGGGGTACTACAAGAGACCCAGTACTTC.

This clonotype was counted at least ten times. Here the CDR3 reads CASSGPGQGTETQYF. DNA for the CDR3: TGCGCCAGCAGCGGCCCGGGACAGGGAACCGAGACCCAGTACTTC. The V and J genes are TRBV5-1 and TRBJ2-5; 9 bases align to TRBD1. CDR3 length equals 15 residues. J gave up 5 bases and V 4 bases, and 9 bases lay outside the gene matches. Looked up from germline, CDR1 is SGHRS and CDR2 is YFSETQ.

This clonotype was seen many times. V and J are TRBV29-1 and TRBJ2-1; D remains unclear. The CDR3 totals 11 residues. In germline, CDR1 is SQVTM, CDR2 ANQGSEA. Trimming removed 7 bases at V and 2 bases at J, with 6 bases between. CDR3: CSGTPYNEQFF. CDR3 DNA: TGCAGCGGAACCCCCTACAATGAGCAGTTCTTC.

This clonotype was counted many times. The J gene is TRBJ2-1, the V gene TRBV28; no definite D call. This CDR3 is 16 amino acids long. Germline CDR1 reads MDHEN; CDR2 reads SYDVKM. V lost 11 bases and J 3 bases, leaving 23 bases between the germline ends. As DNA, the CDR3 is TGTGCCGCCTTTCCTCTAAATGCGGCTTTCTACAATGAGCAGTTCTTC. This translates into CAAFPLNAAFYNEQFF.

The sample holds a few counts of this clonotype. This chain joins TRBV9 and TRBJ2-5; D perhaps matches TRBD2 (5 bases). Per germline, CDR1 SGDLS and CDR2 YYNGEE. CDR3 length: 14 residues. V lost 2 bases and J 4 bases, leaving 12 bases between the germline ends. The CDR3 region is CASSVGLPGETQYF. The CDR3 nucleotides are TGTGCCAGCAGCGTCGGACTGCCGGGAGAGACCCAGTACTTC.

The gene calls are TRBV30 and TRBJ2-7; D is possibly TRBD1 (8 bases). Germline assignment: CDR1 GTSNPN and CDR2 SVGIG (reference sequence). V shed 0 bases and J shed 11 bases, with 17 bases lying between them. The CDR3 is 13 amino acids. For the CDR3, the DNA is TGTGCCTGGAGTGTACGGACAGGGACTACTAAGTACTTC. Protein product: CAWSVRTGTTKYF.

This clonotype was seen more than once but under ten times. The chain carries TRBV7-8 and TRBJ1-4; 9 nucleotides agree with TRBD1. The germline V gene has CDR1 SGHVS and CDR2 FQNEAQ. Trimming at V came to 3 bases and at J to 6 bases, leaving 5 bases not matched to a gene. The CDR3 length is 15 residues. CDR3 bases: TGTGCCAGCAGCTTCCCGGGACAGGGCGATGAAAAACTGTTTTTT. It yields the protein CASSFPGQGDEKLFF.

This clonotype was seen more than once but under ten times. The chain has TRBV30 and TRBJ2-6, with 7 bases lining up with TRBD2. The CDR3 is 13 residues long. Losses at the gene ends were 8 bases for V and 0 bases for J; bases not matched to a gene: 1. Germline V gene sequence: CDR1 GTSNPN, CDR2 SVGIG (reference sequence). As DNA, the CDR3 is TGTGCCGGGGAGGGCTCTGGGGCCAACGTCCTGACTTTC. Translation gives CAGEGSGANVLTF.

The sample holds a few counts of this clonotype. The chain joins TRBV7-2 to TRBJ2-5; tentative D call: TRBD1 (6 bases). The ends were cut back, 5 bases at V and 1 base at J, with 14 bases in the middle. The CDR3 has 15 residues. Germline CDR1 reads SGHTA; CDR2 reads FQGNSA. In DNA form, the CDR3 reads TGTGCCAGCAGCCCCGGGACACTCATCCAAGAGACCCAGTACTTC. Protein: CASSPGTLIQETQYF. Full variable domain (rest looked up from reference TRBV7-2 and TRBJ2-5): GAGVSQSPSNKVTEKGKDVELRCDPISGHTALYWYRQSLGQGLEFLIYFQGNSAPDKSGLPSDRFSAERTGGSVSTLTIQRTQQEDSAVYLCASSPGTLIQETQYFGPGTRLLVL.